The following is a T cell receptor beta chain sequence with its context. This sample was included in a study of control samples from healthy donors and cancer patients. Sequenced by immunoSEQ multiplex PCR; TCRdb stores in-frame clones only, minus some. This repertoire shows about 220,000 clones, roughly 94% found once; its top ten account for over 1.2%. Trimming removed 3 bases from V and 1 base from J, with 10 bases in between. Germline-derived CDR1 and CDR2 are SGHKS and YYEKEE (reference sequence). The CDR3 has 14 residues. This chain links TRBV5-5 with TRBJ1-1; unclear D gene. The TCR originated in a man in his forties or fifties in good health. The sequenced sample was blood. The CDR3 nucleotides are TGTGCCAGCAGCTCCGACTGGGGGAACACTGAAGCTTTCTTT. Translating it yields CASSSDWGNTEAFF.